This record concerns one TCR beta chain sequence. In the authors' methods: Nucleated cell counts were estimated from reference gene primer amplification. The assay was immunoSEQ multiplex PCR, and TCRdb's table has in-frame clones only and misses some. V and J calls and clone size are copied from that table; D and trimming were computed from the DNA. The data show 290,000 or so clones, with more than 80% seen just once and 1.1% held by the top ten. Participants were aged roughly 18 to 90 years, lived in 25 or so US areas, and enrolled virtually. The data stem from a study of blood T cell repertoires in COVID-19. The wider study: Sites in the United States, Italy and Spain provided acute and convalescent COVID-19 samples.

The source is a woman between 25 and 40 years old who had recovered from COVID-19. Sample: PBMCs or T cells enriched from blood (not recorded which).

The CDR3 spells CASSGGFSSYNEQFF. The CDR3 DNA follows: TGTGCCAGCAGTGGCGGATTTAGCTCCTACAATGAGCAGTTCTTC. The V gene is TRBV2, the J gene TRBJ2-1; D is unclear. Germline V gene lookup returns CDR1 SNHLY and CDR2 FYNNEI. This CDR3 is built from 15 residues. V lost 4 bases to trimming and J lost 0 bases, with 10 bases between them.